This TCR beta chain emerged from a study of T cells after yellow fever vaccination. Regarding the study as a whole: There was a possibility that FACS-sorted repertoires contained abundant clonotypes contaminating from the bulk population. The secondary response peaked faster, at day 5 versus 15, but was weaker.

Losses at the gene ends were 6 bases for V and 7 bases for J; bases not matched to a gene: 8. The germline CDR1 and CDR2 sequences are DFQATT and SNEGSKA (reference sequence). The CDR3 runs to 13 residues. Making TCR cDNA involved 5'RACE template switching, which added UMIs and a universal primer site. TCRdb reprocessed the 5' RACE reads via MiXCR and lists one record per CDR3 protein. The table records some 400,000 distinct CDR3 sequences, over 5% of them present only once. As for this clonotype: Its antigen is still unknown.

The sample here was PBMCs, taken 5 days after the yellow fever booster vaccination. J is TRBJ2-7 and V is TRBV20-1; TRBD1 aligns across 11 bases. This TCR was sampled from a man aged 25-45 years who received the YFV17D yellow fever vaccine. CDR3 nucleotide sequence: TGCAGTGCCGGGACAGGGGGTTCTGGAGAGCAGTACTTC. Protein sequence: CSAGTGGSGEQYF.